This T cell receptor beta chain was observed in a study of patients and donors after allogeneic stem cell transplantation. TCRdb ran MiXCR on the RT-PCR reads and lists one entry per CDR3 protein. The sample carries under 200,000 distinct CDR3 sequences, 30% recorded once. The TCR originated in a human donor who was either an allogeneic HSCT recipient or a stem cell or donor lymphocyte infusion donor (not recorded which). It is not recorded whose cells these are; they may come from a transplant donor. Sequenced: blood, either unsorted or a sorted T cell fraction (not recorded which).

The CDR3 sequence is CSKTGGGPYNEQFF. The CDR3 nucleotides are TGCAGCAAGACGGGCGGGGGCCCCTACAATGAGCAGTTCTTC. The V gene is TRBV29-1, the J gene TRBJ2-1; TRBD2 is a possible D gene (7 bases). The V end lost 8 bases, the J end lost 2 bases, and 16 bases lay between the germline ends. Germline CDR1 and CDR2: SQVTM and ANQGSEA. The CDR3 totals 14 residues.